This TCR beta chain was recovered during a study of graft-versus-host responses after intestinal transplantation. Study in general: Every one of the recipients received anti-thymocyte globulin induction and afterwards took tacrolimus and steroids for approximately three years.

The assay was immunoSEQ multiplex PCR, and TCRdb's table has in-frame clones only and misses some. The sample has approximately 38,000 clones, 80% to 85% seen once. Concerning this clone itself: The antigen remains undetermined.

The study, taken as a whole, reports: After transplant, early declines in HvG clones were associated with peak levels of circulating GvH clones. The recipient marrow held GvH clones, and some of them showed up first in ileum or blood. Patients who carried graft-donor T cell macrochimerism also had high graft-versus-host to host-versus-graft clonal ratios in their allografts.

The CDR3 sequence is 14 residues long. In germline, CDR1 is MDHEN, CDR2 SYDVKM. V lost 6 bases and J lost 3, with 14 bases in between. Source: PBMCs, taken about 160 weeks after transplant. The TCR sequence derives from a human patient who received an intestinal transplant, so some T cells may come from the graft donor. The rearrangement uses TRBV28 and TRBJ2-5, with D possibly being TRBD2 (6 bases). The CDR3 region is CASSQEGRKETQYF. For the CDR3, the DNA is TGTGCCAGCAGCCAGGAGGGACGGAAAGAGACCCAGTACTTC. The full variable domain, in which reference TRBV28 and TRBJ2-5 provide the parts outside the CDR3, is DVKVTQSSRYLVKRTGEKVFLECVQDMDHENMFWYRQDPGLGLRLIYFSYDVKMKEKGDIPEGYSVSREKKERFSLILESASTNQTSMYLCASSQEGRKETQYFGPGTRLLVL.